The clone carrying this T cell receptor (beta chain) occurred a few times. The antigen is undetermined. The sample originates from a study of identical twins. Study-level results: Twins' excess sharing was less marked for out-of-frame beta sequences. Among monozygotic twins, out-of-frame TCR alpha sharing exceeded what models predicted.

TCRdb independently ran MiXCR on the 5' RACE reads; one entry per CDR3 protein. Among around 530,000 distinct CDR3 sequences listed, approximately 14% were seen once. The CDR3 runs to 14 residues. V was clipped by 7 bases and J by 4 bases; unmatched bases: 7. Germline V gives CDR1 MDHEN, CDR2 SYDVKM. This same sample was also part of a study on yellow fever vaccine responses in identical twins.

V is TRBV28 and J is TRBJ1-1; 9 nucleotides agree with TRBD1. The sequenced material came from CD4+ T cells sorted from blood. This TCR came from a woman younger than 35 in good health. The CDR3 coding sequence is TGTGCCAGCACGAAGGGACAGGGTATCACTGAAGCTTTCTTT. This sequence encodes CASTKGQGITEAFF.